The 20 T cell receptor beta chains listed next were all sequenced from one sample in a study of PD-L1 blockade in urothelial cancer (TCRdb year 2017). The receptor library was made with the immunoSEQ multiplex PCR assay. TCRdb holds this immuneACCESS table with in-frame rearrangements only. Some clones are missing; in checked studies, unresolved V genes explain under half, and the rest has no known cause. This sample comprises about 43,000 clones, roughly 91% of them detected only once. The ten largest make up roughly 13% of the sample. The sample consisted of PBMCs, taken around atezolizumab (anti-PD-L1) treatment. The receptors were gathered from a woman aged 55-70 years with urothelial cancer.

The chain combines TRBV27 with TRBJ2-7; 8 bases align to TRBD2. The CDR3 runs to 16 residues. V shed 4 bases, J shed 0 bases, and the junction held 8 bases outside the gene matches. Looked up from germline, CDR1 is MNHEY and CDR2 is SMNVEV (reference sequence). This CDR3 reads CASSSLRGAHSYEQYF. The CDR3 region has the DNA TGTGCCAGCAGTTCACTGCGGGGGGCCCACTCCTACGAGCAGTACTTC.

The chain couples TRBV18 to TRBJ2-2; D is undetermined. Germline lookup yields CDR1 KGHSH and CDR2 LQKENI. V was pared by 2 bases and J by 2 bases, with 12 bases between. The CDR3 loop spans 16 amino acids. The CDR3 reads CASSPFSTENTGELFF. The DNA for the CDR3 is TGTGCCAGCTCACCATTTTCAACAGAAAACACCGGGGAGCTGTTTTTT.

The rearrangement links TRBV27 to TRBJ2-7; TRBD2 matches 8 bases. Germline V gene data show CDR1 as MNHEY and CDR2 as SMNVEV (reference sequence). The CDR3 covers 17 residues. With V trimmed by 5 bases and J by 2 bases, 14 bases remained unmatched. The CDR3 protein is CASSPHQGLAVTYEQYF. The DNA of the CDR3 is TGTGCCAGCAGTCCTCATCAAGGACTAGCAGTCACCTACGAGCAGTACTTC.

This rearrangement joins TRBV10-3 to TRBJ1-6, with a possible D match to TRBD1 (5 bases). The CDR3 is 16 amino acids. V was trimmed by 5 bases and J by 0 bases, leaving 11 bases between them. Germline V gene sequence: CDR1 ENHRY, CDR2 SYGVKD. Here the CDR3 DNA reads TGTGCCATCAGTCGTCAGGGCAGCTCCTATAATTCACCCCTCCACTTT. It specifies CAISRQGSSYNSPLHF.

The chain recombines TRBV5-1 with TRBJ2-2, with 8 bases matching TRBD1. J was trimmed by 8 bases and V by 3 bases; bases with no gene match: 6. Germline values: CDR1 SGHRS, CDR2 YFSETQ. There are 14 residues in the CDR3. The chain's CDR3 is CASSWDRTSGELFF. The CDR3 DNA sequence: TGCGCCAGCAGCTGGGACAGGACATCGGGGGAGCTGTTTTTT.

The chain couples TRBV5-1 to TRBJ2-7; possible D gene TRBD2, 7 bases. The V gene's germline CDR1 is SGHRS and CDR2 YFSETQ. The CDR3 sequence is 15 residues long. Between the trimmed V and J ends, which lost 3 bases and 5 bases, there was a span of 18 bases. This CDR3 is CASSSEGGRFDEQYF. DNA for the CDR3: TGCGCCAGCAGCTCGGAGGGGGGGAGGTTCGACGAGCAGTACTTC.

The chain carries TRBV7-2 and TRBJ2-1; weak D call: TRBD1 (6 bases). Trimming stripped 6 bases from V and 0 bases from J, with 12 bases between. This CDR3 contains 15 residues. Per the germline V gene, CDR1 is SGHTA and CDR2 is FQGNSA. The DNA for the CDR3 is TGTGCCAGCAGTCTTGGGACAAGCTCCTACAATGAGCAGTTCTTC. This gives the protein CASSLGTSSYNEQFF.

V and J are TRBV7-6 and TRBJ2-1, with D tentatively TRBD2 (6 bases). This CDR3 spans 13 amino acids. V was cut by 1 base and J by 9 bases, with 10 bases left in between. In germline, CDR1 is SGHVS, CDR2 FNYEAQ. The chain's CDR3 is CASSLVEGREQFF. The CDR3 DNA follows: TGTGCCAGCAGCTTAGTGGAGGGTCGTGAGCAGTTCTTC.

The rearrangement joins TRBV6-6 to TRBJ2-3; unclear D gene. The CDR3 extends over 16 amino acids. V lost 0 bases and J 2 bases, leaving 12 bases between the germline ends. CDR1 and CDR2 from the germline V gene are MNHNY and SVGAGI (reference sequence). CDR3 sequence reads: CASSYSSAMHTDTQYF. The CDR3 nucleotides are TGTGCCAGCAGTTACTCGTCTGCTATGCACACAGATACGCAGTATTTT.

V and J are TRBV29-1 and TRBJ1-2; D may be TRBD1 (5 bases). With 7 bases removed from V and 1 base from J, the gap between germline ends came to 10 bases. Germline values: CDR1 SQVTM, CDR2 ANQGSEA. The CDR3 spans 12 residues. The CDR3 here is CSAAGDNYGYTF. CDR3 bases: TGCAGCGCCGCGGGGGATAACTATGGCTACACCTTC.

The chain carries TRBV19 and TRBJ1-6; D is unresolved. Looked up from germline, CDR1 is LNHDA and CDR2 is SQIVND (reference sequence). This CDR3 spans 12 amino acids. Trimming removed 0 bases at V and 9 bases at J, with 3 bases between. The CDR3: CASSIDRSPLHF. The CDR3 DNA reads TGTGCCAGTAGTATAGATCGTTCACCCCTCCACTTT.

The V gene is TRBV2, the J gene TRBJ2-7, with 14 nucleotides matching TRBD2. This CDR3 spans 16 amino acids. Germline loops: CDR1 SNHLY, CDR2 FYNNEI. V lost 2 bases and J lost 7; bases outside the gene matches: 7. CDR3 sequence reads: CASSEPGLAGEGEQYF. For the CDR3, the DNA is TGTGCCAGCAGTGAACCGGGACTAGCGGGAGAAGGGGAGCAGTACTTC.

The J gene is TRBJ1-1, the V gene TRBV4-1; no clear D gene. Trimming took off 1 base at V and 4 bases at J, with 10 bases between the two ends. This CDR3 comprises 14 residues. The germline V gene encodes CDR1 MGHRA and CDR2 YSYEKL. The CDR3 sequence: CASSQGAGGTEAFF. CDR3 nucleotides: TGCGCCAGCAGCCAAGGAGCCGGCGGCACTGAAGCTTTCTTT.

The chain recombines TRBV19 with TRBJ1-5, with TRBD1 identical over 7 bases. V lost 6 bases, J lost 1 base, and 6 bases stayed unmatched. The CDR3 consists of 15 residues. The germline gives CDR1 LNHDA, CDR2 SQIVND (reference sequence). Written as DNA, the CDR3 is TGTGCCAGTAGAAGACGACAGGGCAGCAATCAGCCCCAGCATTTT. Protein sequence: CASRRRQGSNQPQHF. Variable domain in full (rest from reference TRBV19 and TRBJ1-5): DGGITQSPKYLFRKEGQNVTLSCEQNLNHDAMYWYRQDPGQGLRLIYYSQIVNDFQKGDIAEGYSVSREKKESFPLTVTSAQKNPTAFYLCASRRRQGSNQPQHFGDGTRLSIL.

The rearrangement uses TRBV5-1 and TRBJ1-1, with D unresolved. This CDR3 comprises 17 residues. V shed 4 bases and J shed 3 bases, with 22 bases lying between them. The germline V gene has CDR1 SGHRS and CDR2 YFSETQ. As DNA, the CDR3 is TGCGCCAGCAGCGGTGGGCCAGATCCCCCGGGGTACACTGAAGCTTTCTTT. Translated: CASSGGPDPPGYTEAFF.

This clone was detected a few times. V and J are TRBV18 and TRBJ2-3, with TRBD2 matching 8 bases. CDR3 size: 16 residues. CDR1 and CDR2 from the germline V gene are KGHSH and LQKENI. Trimming took 6 bases from V and 6 from J; bases not matched to a gene: 14. For the CDR3, the DNA is TGTGCCAGCTCCCCTTCAGCAGCGGGGGCCCCGGATACGCAGTATTTT. The encoded protein is CASSPSAAGAPDTQYF.

V and J are TRBV2 and TRBJ2-1; TRBD2 matches 8 bases. Germline V gene data show CDR1 as SNHLY and CDR2 as FYNNEI. V lost 5 bases and J lost 9; bases outside the gene matches: 9. The CDR3 loop spans 14 amino acids. DNA for the CDR3: TGTGCCAGCAGTTTCCTGCGGGGGGAGGGTGAGCAGTTCTTC. It specifies CASSFLRGEGEQFF.

The chain employs TRBV11-2 and TRBJ1-1; 8 bases fit TRBD1. J gave up 2 bases and V 5 bases, and 1 base lay outside the gene matches. This CDR3 is built from 13 residues. Germline CDR1 reads SGHAT; CDR2 reads FQNNGV. In DNA form, the CDR3 reads TGTGCCAGCAGCCAGGGGGCAAACACTGAAGCTTTCTTT. This gives the protein CASSQGANTEAFF.

The chain carries TRBV10-3 and TRBJ2-1, with TRBD2 matching over 11 bases. The V gene's germline CDR1 is ENHRY and CDR2 SYGVKD. J was trimmed by 4 bases and V by 4 bases; bases with no gene match: 6. CDR3 length equals 16 residues. The CDR3 DNA reads as TGTGCCATCAGTGGTAATCTAGCGGGAGGATACAATGAGCAGTTCTTC. Translated: CAISGNLAGGYNEQFF.

This clone appeared once. The V gene is TRBV6-5, the J gene TRBJ1-5; the D gene is possibly TRBD1 (6 bases). The V end lost 6 bases, the J end lost 2 bases, and 14 bases lay between the germline ends. This CDR3 is 15 amino acids long. Germline V lookup: CDR1 MNHEY, CDR2 SVGAGI. CDR3 bases: TGTGCCAGCAGATCGACAGGTTTGGGCAATCAGCCCCAGCATTTT. Its translation: CASRSTGLGNQPQHF.